The TCR beta chain under discussion was sequenced for a study of blood T cell repertoires in COVID-19. The CDR3 is 15 amino acids. The ends lost 2 bases at V and 3 bases at J; junction bases unmatched: 5. Germline V CDR1 and CDR2: PRHDT, FYEKMQ (reference sequence). Sequenced by immunoSEQ multiplex PCR; TCRdb stores in-frame clones only, minus some. Here the sample spans 130,000 or so clones, around four fifths being singletons. The receptor was isolated from a human donor in a cohort sampled during active COVID-19. Sequencing was carried out using peripheral blood. The V gene is TRBV13, the J gene TRBJ2-7; 9 bases fit TRBD1. CDR3: CASSLMGQGGYEQYF. In DNA, the CDR3 is TGTGCCAGCAGCTTAATGGGACAGGGAGGCTACGAGCAGTACTTC. Combining the CDR3 with reference TRBV13 and TRBJ2-7 gives the whole variable domain AAGVIQSPRHLIKEKRETATLKCYPIPRHDTVYWYQQGPGQDPQFLISFYEKMQSDKGSIPDRFSAQQFSDYHSELNMSSLELGDSALYFCASSLMGQGGYEQYFGPGTRLTVT.